This passage covers 27 T cell receptor beta chains from one sample sequenced in a study of T cell repertoires in cytomegalovirus infection. Their antigens remain unidentified. One entry per CDR3 protein results from TCRdb running MiXCR on the reads. The sample includes about 310,000 distinct CDR3 sequences, around a quarter of them seen just once. The sample in question was cultured PBMCs, obtained from culture after CMV antigen stimulation. These receptors were collected from a human donor in good health (CMV status not recorded). Some clones in this sample may be carry-over from other donors' samples.

In this sample, this clonotype turned up a few times. The chain combines TRBV7-2 with TRBJ2-1, with a weak D call TRBD2 (6 bases). The CDR3 totals 17 residues. V was pared by 5 bases and J by 0 bases, with 17 bases between. CDR1 and CDR2 from the germline V gene are SGHTA and FQGNSA. The CDR3 DNA sequence: TGTGCCAGCAGCATACGGAGGAGGGCTAGCTCCTACAATGAGCAGTTCTTC. It is translated as CASSIRRRASSYNEQFF.

This sequence joins TRBV15 and TRBJ2-2, with TRBD1 identical over 9 bases. Germline loops: CDR1 LNHNV, CDR2 YYDKDF (reference sequence). CDR3 length: 15 residues. With 2 bases clipped from V and 7 bases from J, the junction kept 5 bases outside the gene matches. In DNA, the CDR3 is TGTGCCACCAGCAGATCGGGACAGGGATACGGGGAGCTGTTTTTT. It yields the protein CATSRSGQGYGELFF.

This clonotype appeared once. J is TRBJ1-2 and V is TRBV28; 7 bases fit TRBD1. Germline trimming cut 10 bases from V and 7 bases from J; bases unmatched to any gene: 12. CDR3 length: 13 amino acids. Germline CDR1 reads MDHEN; CDR2 reads SYDVKM. CDR3 loop: CAIRLRQGGGYTF. CDR3 bases: TGTGCCATCCGCTTACGACAGGGTGGTGGCTACACCTTC.

The sample holds many counts of this clonotype. The rearrangement joins TRBV7-2 to TRBJ2-1; D may be TRBD1 (6 bases). The CDR3 contains 17 residues. The germline V gene has CDR1 SGHTA and CDR2 FQGNSA. V gave up 2 bases and J gave up 6 bases, with 20 bases separating them. The CDR3 loop is CASSLIFGQGFGNEQFF. The CDR3 DNA follows: TGTGCCAGCAGCTTAATTTTCGGGCAGGGGTTTGGCAATGAGCAGTTCTTC. Based on the CDR3 plus reference TRBV7-2 and TRBJ2-1, the full variable domain is GAGVSQSPSNKVTEKGKDVELRCDPISGHTALYWYRQSLGQGLEFLIYFQGNSAPDKSGLPSDRFSAERTGGSVSTLTIQRTQQEDSAVYLCASSLIFGQGFGNEQFFGPGTRLTVL.

This clonotype has more than one count but fewer than ten. The V call is TRBV29-1, the J call TRBJ2-1; 12 nucleotides match TRBD2. Germline V CDR1 and CDR2: SQVTM, ANQGSEA. J was trimmed by 1 base and V by 7 bases; bases with no gene match: 5. The CDR3 extends over 15 amino acids. The chain's CDR3 is CSASSGRESYNEQFF. Here the CDR3 DNA reads TGCAGCGCTTCTAGCGGGAGGGAATCCTACAATGAGCAGTTCTTC.

The table lists this clonotype with many counts. The J gene is TRBJ2-1, the V gene TRBV11-3; 7 bases are shared with TRBD1. J gave up 8 bases and V 5 bases, and 9 bases lay outside the gene matches. The germline CDR1 and CDR2 sequences are SGHNT and YENEEA. The CDR3 runs 14 residues. The CDR3 nucleotides read TGTGCCAGCAGCCTTACAACAGGGGCCTATGAGCAGTTCTTC. Amino acid sequence: CASSLTTGAYEQFF.

This clonotype was counted between two and nine times. V and J are TRBV29-1 and TRBJ2-3, with 11 bases identical to TRBD2. Germline V gene sequence: CDR1 SQVTM, CDR2 ANQGSEA. The CDR3 contains 16 residues. The V and J ends lost 2 bases and 1 base, in that order; junction bases with no gene match: 5. CDR3 sequence reads: CSVELAGGPRTDTQYF. CDR3 coding DNA: TGCAGCGTTGAACTAGCGGGAGGACCGCGCACAGATACGCAGTATTTT.

This rearrangement joins TRBV12-3 or TRBV12-4 to TRBJ2-5; 7 positions agree with TRBD1. The CDR3 runs to 15 residues. V trimming: 1 base; J trimming: 4 bases; junction bases outside the gene matches: 6. CDR3 sequence (DNA): TGTGCCAGCAGTTTAGGACAGGGCAGTGGAGAGACCCAGTACTTC. This gives the protein CASSLGQGSGETQYF.

The rearrangement uses TRBV7-3 and TRBJ2-6, with TRBD1 matching 8 bases. J was trimmed by 0 bases and V by 5 bases; bases with no gene match: 3. Germline loops: CDR1 SGHTA, CDR2 FQGTGA. The CDR3 is made up of 16 amino acids. The CDR3 bases are TGTGCCAGCAGCCCCCAGGGGGCCTCTGGGGCCAACGTCCTGACTTTC. Its translation: CASSPQGASGANVLTF. Full variable domain (missing parts from reference TRBV7-3 and TRBJ2-6): GAGVSQTPSNKVTEKGKYVELRCDPISGHTALYWYRQSLGQGPEFLIYFQGTGAADDSGLPNDRFFAVRPEGSVSTLKIQRTERGDSAVYLCASSPQGASGANVLTFGAGSRLTVL.

This clonotype was picked up a small number of times. The chain joins TRBV12-3 or TRBV12-4 to TRBJ1-2, with TRBD1 matching over 7 bases. V was pared by 5 bases and J by 3 bases, with 3 bases of the junction left unmatched. CDR3 length: 13 amino acids. This CDR3 is CASSPGQYYGYTF. The CDR3 region has the DNA TGTGCCAGCAGTCCGGGACAGTACTATGGCTACACCTTC.

V usage is TRBV13 and J usage is TRBJ1-6; TRBD1 matches 7 bases. From germline, CDR1 is PRHDT and CDR2 FYEKMQ (reference sequence). The V gene end was trimmed by 5 bases and the J gene end by 5 bases; junction bases not matched to a gene: 9. CDR3 length: 16 residues. The CDR3 nucleotides read TGTGCCAGCAGCGGAACGGGACAGAGGAATAATTCACCCCTCCACTTT. This encodes CASSGTGQRNNSPLHF.

This clonotype came up a few times. V is TRBV12-3 or TRBV12-4 and J is TRBJ2-1, with 9 bases fitting TRBD2. This CDR3 is built from 16 residues. The trim removed 1 base at V and 7 bases at J, leaving 8 bases unmatched. CDR3 DNA sequence: TGTGCCAGCAGTTTAGGCGCGGGAGGGTGGGGAAATGAGCAGTTCTTC. It is translated as CASSLGAGGWGNEQFF.

This clonotype was observed a few times. The genes are TRBV11-2 and TRBJ1-2, with 8 bases lining up with TRBD1. The CDR3 consists of 15 residues. Trimming took 5 bases from V and 3 from J; bases not matched to a gene: 8. Germline loops: CDR1 SGHAT, CDR2 FQNNGV. The CDR3 spells CASSGLQGVYYGYTF. The CDR3 bases are TGTGCCAGCAGCGGCCTACAGGGGGTATACTATGGCTACACCTTC.

This clonotype was found a few times. The rearrangement joins TRBV7-9 to TRBJ2-1; possibly TRBD2 for D (7 bases). V shed 4 bases and J shed 9 bases, with 13 bases lying between them. This CDR3 comprises 13 residues. The germline V gene has CDR1 SEHNR and CDR2 FQNEAQ (reference sequence). CDR3 residues: CASSSEGGFEQFF. As DNA, the CDR3 is TGTGCCAGCAGCTCGGAGGGGGGGTTTGAGCAGTTCTTC.

This clonotype came up a few times. The rearrangement uses TRBV25-1 and TRBJ1-4; tentative D call: TRBD1 (5 bases). The CDR3 covers 13 residues. V lost 4 bases, J lost 7 bases, and 10 bases lay in between. Germline V gives CDR1 MGHDK, CDR2 SYGVNS. The CDR3 DNA reads TGTGCCAGCAGTGGTGGGGGTAGTGAAAAACTGTTTTTT. This gives the protein CASSGGGSEKLFF.

This chain joins TRBV11-2 and TRBJ2-3, with 14 bases aligning to TRBD2. Germline V gene lookup returns CDR1 SGHAT and CDR2 FQNNGV. This CDR3 contains 18 residues. The V segment lost 8 bases and the J segment 4 bases; nucleotides outside the gene matches: 14. Here the CDR3 reads CASAKSTSGRVVADTQYF. The CDR3 bases are TGTGCCAGCGCCAAATCGACTAGCGGGAGGGTAGTGGCAGATACGCAGTATTTT. Filled out from reference TRBV11-2 and TRBJ2-3, the complete variable domain reads EAGVAQSPRYKIIEKRQSVAFWCNPISGHATLYWYQQILGQGPKLLIQFQNNGVVDDSQLPKDRFSAERLKGVDSTLKIQPAKLEDSAVYLCASAKSTSGRVVADTQYFGPGTRLTVL.

This clonotype was counted at least ten times. The CDR3 loop is CASSSGVTGSSYNEQFF. The CDR3 DNA follows: TGTGCCAGCAGCTCTGGGGTGACAGGGAGCTCCTACAATGAGCAGTTCTTC. The chain recombines TRBV7-2 with TRBJ2-1; TRBD1 agrees at 7 bases. With V trimmed by 4 bases and J by 0 bases, 9 bases remained unmatched. In germline, CDR1 is SGHTA, CDR2 FQGNSA. The CDR3 covers 17 residues.

The chain carries TRBV28 and TRBJ2-4, with D tentatively TRBD1 (5 bases). Germline CDR1 and CDR2: MDHEN and SYDVKM. The CDR3 spans 12 residues. With 10 bases removed from V and 1 base from J, the gap between germline ends came to 8 bases. As DNA, the CDR3 is TGTGCCACCAGACAGGCCAAAAACATTCAGTACTTC. Translating it yields CATRQAKNIQYF. The variable domain in full, completed from reference TRBV28 and TRBJ2-4, reads DVKVTQSSRYLVKRTGEKVFLECVQDMDHENMFWYRQDPGLGLRLIYFSYDVKMKEKGDIPEGYSVSREKKERFSLILESASTNQTSMYLCATRQAKNIQYFGAGTRLSVL.

J is TRBJ1-4 and V is TRBV27; D remains unclear. Germline-derived CDR1 and CDR2 are MNHEY and SMNVEV (reference sequence). The V gene lost 3 bases and the J gene lost 6 bases, with 11 bases spanning the gap. The CDR3 contains 14 residues. This CDR3 is CASSFFPRDEKLFF. CDR3 in DNA: TGTGCCAGCAGTTTTTTTCCCCGGGATGAAAAACTGTTTTTT.

The chain links TRBV11-2 to TRBJ1-2; 12 bases match TRBD1. Germline lookup yields CDR1 SGHAT and CDR2 FQNNGV. V lost 5 bases, J lost 7 bases, and 11 bases stayed unmatched. This CDR3 comprises 16 residues. CDR3 nucleotides: TGTGCCAGCAGCCTCTCCGGGACAGGGGGCTCTAGTGGCTACACCTTC. Residues: CASSLSGTGGSSGYTF.

This clonotype occurred many times. This rearrangement joins TRBV7-2 to TRBJ1-4, with TRBD1 matching over 10 bases. There are 14 residues in the CDR3. V dropped 5 bases and J dropped 8; count of bases not matched to a gene: 5. Germline CDR1 and CDR2: SGHTA and FQGNSA. The CDR3 sequence: CASSPGTGEEKLFF. CDR3 sequence (DNA): TGTGCCAGCAGCCCCGGGACAGGGGAGGAAAAACTGTTTTTT. Filled out from reference TRBV7-2 and TRBJ1-4, the complete variable domain reads GAGVSQSPSNKVTEKGKDVELRCDPISGHTALYWYRQSLGQGLEFLIYFQGNSAPDKSGLPSDRFSAERTGGSVSTLTIQRTQQEDSAVYLCASSPGTGEEKLFFGSGTQLSVL.

J is TRBJ2-3 and V is TRBV30; D is unclear. The CDR3 loop spans 13 amino acids. V was cut by 2 bases and J by 2 bases, with 8 bases left in between. CDR1 is GTSNPN and CDR2 is SVGIG in the germline V gene (reference sequence). This CDR3 reads CAWSRGSTDTQYF. CDR3 DNA sequence: TGTGCCTGGAGTCGCGGATCCACAGATACGCAGTATTTT.

The chain uses TRBV6-1 and TRBJ2-7; 8 bases line up with TRBD1. This CDR3 is 14 amino acids long. The germline gives CDR1 MNHNS, CDR2 SASEGT. Losses at the gene ends were 4 bases for V and 6 bases for J; bases not matched to a gene: 8. The CDR3 reads CASSGQGRYFEQYV. In nucleotides, the CDR3 is TGTGCCAGCAGTGGACAGGGGCGCTACTTCGAGCAGTACGTC.

The chain couples TRBV28 to TRBJ2-1, with D possibly TRBD1 on 5 matching bases. This CDR3 is built from 15 residues. Trimming left V 5 bases short and J 4 bases short, with 15 bases between. Germline V gene data show CDR1 as MDHEN and CDR2 as SYDVKM. The CDR3 reads CASSTSGFGYNEQFF. The CDR3 DNA reads as TGTGCCAGCAGTACCTCAGGGTTTGGATACAATGAGCAGTTCTTC.

This clonotype was recorded at least ten times. V and J are TRBV7-2 and TRBJ2-2; the D gene is possibly TRBD2 (5 bases). There are 15 residues in the CDR3. V gave up 2 bases and J gave up 5 bases, with 12 bases separating them. Germline CDR1 reads SGHTA; CDR2 reads FQGNSA. The CDR3 coding sequence is TGTGCCAGCAGCTTATACACCAGCGGTACCGGGGAGCTGTTTTTT. It translates to CASSLYTSGTGELFF.

The chain employs TRBV28 and TRBJ2-7; D not resolved. Looked up from germline, CDR1 is MDHEN and CDR2 is SYDVKM. This CDR3 has 13 amino acids. V lost 4 bases and J lost 1, with 8 bases in between. CDR3 amino acids: CASSSPMSYEQYF. For the CDR3, the DNA is TGTGCCAGCAGTTCCCCAATGTCCTACGAGCAGTACTTC. The full variable domain, completed using reference TRBV28 and TRBJ2-7, is DVKVTQSSRYLVKRTGEKVFLECVQDMDHENMFWYRQDPGLGLRLIYFSYDVKMKEKGDIPEGYSVSREKKERFSLILESASTNQTSMYLCASSSPMSYEQYFGPGTRLTVT.

The rearrangement joins TRBV5-5 to TRBJ2-1; TRBD1 matches at 9 bases. The CDR3 totals 15 residues. J was trimmed by 6 bases and V by 4 bases; bases with no gene match: 8. CDR1 and CDR2 (germline): SGHKS, YYEKEE (reference sequence). CDR3 sequence reads: CASSPGTGFVNEQFF. CDR3 nucleotide sequence: TGTGCCAGCAGCCCCGGGACAGGGTTTGTCAATGAGCAGTTCTTC.